The rows below give T cell receptor beta chains drawn from one sample of a study of PD-1 blockade in classical Hodgkin lymphoma. Repertoires were generated with immunoSEQ multiplex PCR, while TCRdb's copy carries only in-frame clones and drops some. Altogether 25,000 to 30,000 clones are present, around four fifths being singletons, with the ten largest covering roughly 16%. The material sequenced was peripheral blood mononuclear cells (PBMCs), taken before the fourth cycle of nivolumab. These receptors were collected from a human donor with classical Hodgkin lymphoma. CDR3s include the opening cysteine and the closing phenylalanine or tryptophan. D genes are given only for firm matches. Clone sizes are given selectively: once, few, many, or a class where the clone is expanded.

V: TRBV7-9
size: NA
J: TRBJ1-2
D: TRBD1
CDR3: CASSLGPQGDGYTF
DNA: TGTGCCAGCAGCTTAGGCCCACAGGGGGATGGCTACACCTTC

V: TRBV6-5
size: NA
J: TRBJ1-1
D: TRBD1
CDR3: CASRDRPWAEAFF
DNA: TGTGCCAGCAGGGACAGGCCATGGGCTGAAGCTTTCTTT

V: TRBV11-3
size: NA
J: TRBJ2-1
D: TRBD2
CDR3: CASSSGLVNEQFF
DNA: TGTGCCAGCAGCTCGGGACTAGTCAATGAGCAGTTCTTC

V: TRBV7-9
size: NA
J: TRBJ2-1
D: NA
CDR3: CASSLETSSYNEQFF
DNA: TGTGCCAGCAGCTTGGAAACTAGTTCCTACAATGAGCAGTTCTTC

V: TRBV5-1
size: NA
J: TRBJ1-3
D: NA
CDR3: CASSLGQLSGNTIYF
DNA: TGCGCCAGCAGCTTGGGACAACTCTCTGGAAACACCATATATTTT

V: TRBV2
size: NA
J: TRBJ1-5
D: NA
CDR3: CASSRGTYQPQHF
DNA: TGTGCCAGCAGTAGGGGCACCTATCAGCCCCAGCATTTT

V: TRBV18
size: NA
J: TRBJ2-5
D: NA
CDR3: CASSPRGTQETQYF
DNA: TGTGCCAGCTCACCACGTGGGACCCAAGAGACCCAGTACTTC

V: TRBV27
size: NA
J: TRBJ2-7
D: NA
CDR3: CASSTTGANYEQYF
DNA: TGTGCCAGCAGTACAACCGGGGCGAATTACGAGCAGTACTTC

V: TRBV11-1
size: NA
J: TRBJ1-3
D: NA
CDR3: CASSLDSGNTIYF
DNA: TGTGCCAGCAGCCTGGACTCTGGAAACACCATATATTTT

V: TRBV19
size: medium-sized
J: TRBJ1-1
D: NA
CDR3: CASSPAYGEAFF
DNA: TGTGCCAGTAGTCCAGCGTACGGTGAAGCTTTCTTT

V: TRBV19
size: NA
J: TRBJ2-7
D: TRBD1
CDR3: CASSNPRTGGYEQYF
DNA: TGTGCCAGTAGTAACCCGCGGACAGGGGGATACGAGCAGTACTTC

V: TRBV4-1
size: NA
J: TRBJ2-2
D: NA
CDR3: CASSQAIGRVGPPNTGELFF
DNA: TGCGCCAGCAGCCAAGCCATTGGTAGGGTGGGACCCCCTAACACCGGGGAGCTGTTTTTT

V: TRBV5-1
size: NA
J: TRBJ1-1
D: NA
CDR3: CASSLGSRGMNTEAFF
DNA: TGCGCCAGCAGCTTGGGATCAAGGGGCATGAACACTGAAGCTTTCTTT

V: TRBV7-3
size: NA
J: TRBJ2-1
D: NA
CDR3: CASSLQQSVNEQFF
DNA: TGTGCCAGCAGCTTACAACAGTCAGTCAATGAGCAGTTCTTC

V: TRBV6-6
size: once
J: TRBJ2-7
D: TRBD1
CDR3: CASREPGQGAWEQYF
DNA: TGTGCCAGCAGGGAACCGGGACAGGGGGCGTGGGAGCAGTACTTC

V: TRBV20-1
size: NA
J: TRBJ2-5
D: NA
CDR3: CSVEETQYF
DNA: TGCAGTGTAGAAGAGACCCAGTACTTC

V: TRBV5-1
size: NA
J: TRBJ2-3
D: NA
CDR3: CASSLGADTQYF
DNA: TGCGCCAGCAGCTTGGGAGCAGATACGCAGTATTTT

V: TRBV9
size: NA
J: TRBJ1-3
D: NA
CDR3: CASSALTGLSGNTIYF
DNA: TGTGCCAGCAGCGCCTTAACAGGGCTCTCTGGAAACACCATATATTTT

V: TRBV6-1
size: NA
J: TRBJ2-7
D: TRBD2
CDR3: CASSDGLAASSYEQYF
DNA: TGTGCCAGCAGTGACGGACTAGCGGCCAGCTCCTACGAGCAGTACTTC

V: TRBV9
size: NA
J: TRBJ2-2
D: NA
CDR3: CASSVVGIGELFF
DNA: TGTGCCAGCAGCGTAGTAGGGATCGGGGAGCTGTTTTTT

V: TRBV7-2
size: NA
J: TRBJ2-3
D: NA
CDR3: CASTTTGYGADTQYF
DNA: TGTGCCAGCACCACCACCGGGTATGGGGCAGATACGCAGTATTTT

V: TRBV27
size: NA
J: TRBJ2-1
D: TRBD2
CDR3: CASSILAGGPYNEQFF
DNA: TGTGCCAGCAGTATACTAGCGGGAGGGCCCTACAATGAGCAGTTCTTC

V: TRBV6-1
size: NA
J: TRBJ2-7
D: NA
CDR3: CASSAATGVEQYF
DNA: TGTGCCAGCAGTGCGGCGACGGGGGTCGAGCAGTACTTC

V: TRBV5-1
size: once
J: TRBJ2-1
D: TRBD2
CDR3: CASSTGLAGVDEQFF
DNA: TGCGCCAGCAGCACGGGACTAGCGGGAGTTGATGAGCAGTTCTTC

V: TRBV5-1
size: NA
J: TRBJ2-7
D: NA
CDR3: CASSLAIGYEQYF
DNA: TGCGCCAGCAGCTTGGCCATTGGCTACGAGCAGTACTTC

V: TRBV10-2
size: NA
J: TRBJ2-7
D: NA
CDR3: CASRRGGEYEQYF
DNA: TGCGCCAGCAGGAGGGGGGGGGAGTACGAGCAGTACTTC

V: TRBV12-5
size: NA
J: TRBJ2-7
D: TRBD2
CDR3: CASGPETSGITYEQYF
DNA: TGTGCTAGTGGTCCCGAGACTAGCGGGATTACCTACGAGCAGTACTTC

V: TRBV19
size: NA
J: TRBJ2-1
D: NA
CDR3: CASSLSGAGGEQFF
DNA: TGTGCCAGTAGTTTGTCCGGGGCGGGCGGGGAGCAGTTCTTC

V: TRBV29-1
size: NA
J: TRBJ2-1
D: NA
CDR3: CSVEDLGVNEQFF
DNA: TGCAGCGTTGAAGATCTAGGGGTCAATGAGCAGTTCTTC

V: TRBV19
size: NA
J: TRBJ2-7
D: TRBD1
CDR3: CASSIRDRGAYEQYF
DNA: TGTGCCAGTAGTATAAGGGACAGGGGGGCCTACGAGCAGTACTTC

V: TRBV29-1
size: NA
J: TRBJ1-1
D: NA
CDR3: CSVAPAMNTEAFF
DNA: TGCAGCGTTGCACCAGCAATGAACACTGAAGCTTTCTTT

V: TRBV6-5
size: NA
J: TRBJ2-1
D: TRBD2
CDR3: CATHRSGRGEQFF
DNA: TGTGCCACACACCGTAGCGGGAGGGGGGAGCAGTTCTTC

V: TRBV6-1
size: NA
J: TRBJ2-2
D: NA
CDR3: CASSEIPTGELFF
DNA: TGTGCCAGCAGTGAAATCCCAACCGGGGAGCTGTTTTTT

V: TRBV5-1
size: NA
J: TRBJ2-2
D: NA
CDR3: CASSLSELPNTGELFF
DNA: TGCGCCAGCAGCTTATCTGAGCTTCCGAACACCGGGGAGCTGTTTTTT

V: TRBV29-1
size: few
J: TRBJ2-3
D: NA
CDR3: CSVYSSTDTQYF
DNA: TGCAGCGTTTACTCCTCCACAGATACGCAGTATTTT

V: TRBV29-1
size: NA
J: TRBJ1-2
D: TRBD1
CDR3: CSARTGGDGYTF
DNA: TGCAGCGCCCGGACAGGGGGGGATGGCTACACCTTC

V: TRBV11-1
size: NA
J: TRBJ2-2
D: TRBD2
CDR3: CASSTTGRDTGELFF
DNA: TGTGCCAGCAGTACGACGGGGAGGGATACCGGGGAGCTGTTTTTT

V: TRBV11-2
size: NA
J: TRBJ2-3
D: TRBD2
CDR3: CASSSVAGVSTDTQYF
DNA: TGTGCCAGCAGCTCTGTAGCGGGAGTTAGCACAGATACGCAGTATTTT

V: TRBV18
size: NA
J: TRBJ2-3
D: TRBD1
CDR3: CASSQNGRDSFTDTQYF
DNA: TGTGCCAGCTCACAAAACGGAAGGGACAGCTTCACAGATACGCAGTATTTT

V: TRBV2
size: NA
J: TRBJ2-1
D: NA
CDR3: CASSRGYEQFF
DNA: TGTGCCAGCAGTAGGGGCTATGAGCAGTTCTTC

V: TRBV6-6
size: once
J: TRBJ1-2
D: TRBD1
CDR3: CASIRETGVLGYTF
DNA: TGTGCCAGCATTAGGGAGACAGGGGTGCTTGGCTACACCTTC

V: TRBV28
size: NA
J: TRBJ2-3
D: NA
CDR3: CASSWAGRITDTQYF
DNA: TGTGCCAGCAGTTGGGCTGGGCGGATCACAGATACGCAGTATTTT

V: TRBV6-1
size: once
J: TRBJ1-1
D: NA
CDR3: CASSRMRMVNTEAFF
DNA: TGTGCCAGCAGTCGAATGAGGATGGTGAACACTGAAGCTTTCTTT

V: TRBV23-1
size: NA
J: TRBJ2-7
D: NA
CDR3: CASSPREQYF
DNA: TGCGCCAGCAGTCCTCGAGAGCAGTACTTC

V: TRBV28
size: NA
J: TRBJ2-5
D: TRBD2
CDR3: CASSAGLALGRETQYF
DNA: TGTGCCAGCAGTGCTGGACTAGCGTTGGGGAGAGAGACCCAGTACTTC

V: TRBV6-5
size: NA
J: TRBJ2-7
D: TRBD1
CDR3: CASSKQGARYEQYF
DNA: TGTGCCAGCTCGAAACAGGGGGCTCGATACGAGCAGTACTTC

V: TRBV11-2
size: few
J: TRBJ2-4
D: TRBD2
CDR3: CASSREVAKNIQYF
DNA: TGTGCCAGCAGCCGGGAGGTAGCCAAAAACATTCAGTACTTC

V: TRBV7-8
size: few
J: TRBJ2-3
D: TRBD2
CDR3: CASSSGGGLIDTQYF
DNA: TGTGCCAGCAGCTCGGGGGGAGGACTGATAGATACGCAGTATTTT

V: TRBV7-9
size: NA
J: TRBJ2-5
D: TRBD2
CDR3: CASGLAGGAETQYF
DNA: TGTGCCAGCGGACTAGCGGGAGGTGCAGAGACCCAGTACTTC

V: TRBV18
size: NA
J: TRBJ2-1
D: NA
CDR3: CASSPRDSYYNEQFF
DNA: TGTGCCAGCTCACCCCGGGACTCCTACTACAATGAGCAGTTCTTC

V: TRBV5-1
size: NA
J: TRBJ2-3
D: NA
CDR3: CASSFGAGWTDTQYF
DNA: TGCGCCAGCAGCTTCGGGGCGGGATGGACAGATACGCAGTATTTT

V: TRBV7-9
size: few
J: TRBJ2-5
D: NA
CDR3: CASSDRVEGQETQYF
DNA: TGTGCCAGCAGCGACCGGGTCGAGGGACAAGAGACCCAGTACTTC

V: TRBV12-2
size: NA
J: TRBJ2-1
D: NA
CDR3: CASRYPKSAGTGNEQFF
DNA: TGTGCAAGTCGCTACCCCAAATCGGCGGGGACAGGCAATGAGCAGTTCTTC

V: TRBV28
size: NA
J: TRBJ1-1
D: NA
CDR3: CASSFPGTTNTEAFF
DNA: TGTGCCAGCAGTTTTCCAGGGACTACAAACACTGAAGCTTTCTTT

V: TRBV6-1
size: NA
J: TRBJ1-1
D: NA
CDR3: CASSEGGGTEAFF
DNA: TGTGCCAGCAGTGAAGGGGGGGGGACTGAAGCTTTCTTT

V: TRBV29-1
size: NA
J: TRBJ2-3
D: NA
CDR3: CSVAWNTQYF
DNA: TGCAGCGTTGCCTGGAATACGCAGTATTTT

V: TRBV6-5
size: NA
J: TRBJ2-2
D: NA
CDR3: CASSYRPGELFF
DNA: TGTGCCAGCAGTTACCGCCCCGGGGAGCTGTTTTTT

V: TRBV28
size: NA
J: TRBJ1-2
D: NA
CDR3: CASSLRGILIGGYTF
DNA: TGTGCCAGCAGTTTGAGGGGTATTTTAATCGGTGGCTACACCTTC

V: TRBV6-5
size: NA
J: TRBJ2-2
D: NA
CDR3: CASSYAQNTGELFF
DNA: TGTGCCAGCAGTTACGCACAGAACACCGGGGAGCTGTTTTTT

V: TRBV6-1
size: few
J: TRBJ2-1
D: TRBD1
CDR3: CASRDRANYNEQFF
DNA: TGTGCCAGCCGGGACAGGGCTAACTACAATGAGCAGTTCTTC